A selection of T cell receptor beta chains follows, all from one sample in a study of T cell responses to AZD1222 COVID-19 vaccine. Clones were read by immunoSEQ multiplex PCR, and TCRdb kept only the in-frame ones, dropping some. Among more than 150,000 clones listed, roughly 92% were seen once. The sequencing here drew on peripheral blood, taken on day 0 of AZD1222 vaccination. The receptor source for this set is an adult in good health. The CDR3 runs from the conserved cysteine through the conserved F or W. A D gene is named only where the DNA matches it firmly. Some rows have no size entry. The others give once, few or many, or a class for an expanded clone.

once,TRBJ1-1,.,TRBV28,16,CASSLPFPDRKIGAFF,TGTGCCAGCAGTTTACCCTTTCCAGACAGAAAGATCGGAGCTTTCTTT
.,TRBJ1-5,.,TRBV6-6,14,CASSTGRPGQPQHF,TGTGCCAGCAGTACCGGACGACCCGGTCAGCCCCAGCATTTT
once,TRBJ2-3,.,TRBV28,12,CASTQAIGGQYF,TGTGCCAGCACCCAGGCTATTGGTGGGCAGTATTTT
.,TRBJ1-5,.,TRBV6-6,13,CASSLPGVQPQHF,TGTGCCAGCAGCCTACCGGGGGTTCAGCCCCAGCATTTT
.,TRBJ1-2,.,TRBV3-1/TRBV3-2,14,CASSQGGANYGYTF,TGTGCCAGCAGCCAAGGGGGAGCTAACTATGGCTACACCTTC
.,TRBJ2-1,TRBD1,TRBV27,16,CASSTTGDLGYNEQFF,TGTGCCAGCAGCACAACAGGGGATCTAGGCTACAATGAGCAGTTCTTC
.,TRBJ2-3,.,TRBV7-2,14,CASSLAYSTDTQYF,TGTGCCAGCAGCTTAGCGTACAGCACAGATACGCAGTATTTT
.,TRBJ1-1,.,TRBV29-1,14,CSVEYSGSNTEAFF,TGCAGCGTTGAATACTCAGGGTCGAACACTGAAGCTTTCTTT
.,TRBJ2-1,.,TRBV9,13,CASSPDLANEQFF,TGTGCCAGCAGCCCGGACCTAGCGAATGAGCAGTTCTTC
.,TRBJ1-6,.,TRBV5-8,15,CASSSGPEWNSPLHF,TGTGCCAGCAGCTCGGGCCCAGAGTGGAATTCACCCCTCCACTTT
once,TRBJ2-1,TRBD2,TRBV14,19,CARKPPGLAGVRGYNEQFF,TGTGCCAGAAAACCACCGGGACTAGCGGGAGTACGGGGATACAATGAGCAGTTCTTC
.,TRBJ1-5,.,TRBV5-6,19,CASSLAIAWVHVSNQPQHF,TGTGCCAGCAGCTTGGCTATTGCCTGGGTTCATGTTAGCAATCAGCCCCAGCATTTT
.,TRBJ2-1,.,TRBV25-1,12,CASTLQGNEQFF,TGTGCCAGCACTCTACAGGGCAATGAGCAGTTCTTC
.,TRBJ2-3,TRBD2,TRBV7-2,15,CASSPLGRGADTQYF,TGTGCCAGCAGCCCACTGGGGAGGGGTGCAGATACGCAGTATTTT
once,TRBJ1-1,.,TRBV12-5,14,CASGLTAQGGKAFF,TGTGCTAGTGGTCTGACTGCGCAGGGCGGTAAAGCTTTCTTT
.,TRBJ1-3,.,TRBV7-8,15,CASSLPGGGFNTIYF,TGTGCCAGCAGCCTCCCAGGAGGGGGATTCAACACCATATATTTT
.,TRBJ2-2,.,TRBV6-2/TRBV6-3,14,CASSRTVNTGELFF,TGTGCCAGCAGTCGGACGGTAAACACCGGGGAGCTGTTTTTT
.,TRBJ1-6,.,TRBV7-2,15,CASSLGRPGSSPLHF,TGTGCCAGCAGCTTAGGGAGACCGGGATCGTCACCCCTCCACTTT
few,TRBJ2-1,TRBD1,TRBV6-2/TRBV6-3,16,CASGHSYRGFENEQFF,TGTGCCAGCGGCCATAGTTACAGGGGGTTTGAGAATGAGCAGTTCTTC
once,TRBJ1-1,.,TRBV24-1,12,CATSVRTGEAFF,TGTGCCACCAGCGTCCGGACGGGAGAAGCTTTCTTT
.,TRBJ2-7,.,TRBV6-6,13,CASSLTGRYEQYF,TGTGCCAGCAGTCTAACGGGACGTTACGAGCAGTACTTC
.,TRBJ2-7,.,TRBV11-1,14,CASSSDQRPYEQYF,TGTGCCAGCAGCTCAGACCAAAGACCCTACGAGCAGTACTTC
.,TRBJ1-6,.,TRBV5-5,12,CASSLANSPLHF,TGTGCCAGCAGCTTGGCGAATTCACCCCTCCACTTT
.,TRBJ1-1,.,TRBV6-5,14,CATLAGTANTEAFF,TGTGCCACTCTTGCTGGGACGGCGAACACTGAAGCTTTCTTT
.,TRBJ1-6,.,TRBV5-4,16,CASSLGPSGDNSPLHF,TGTGCCAGCAGCTTAGGGCCCTCAGGGGATAATTCACCCCTCCACTTT
.,TRBJ1-4,TRBD1,TRBV29-1,13,CSVRRGPNEKLFF,TGCAGCGTCCGGAGGGGGCCAAATGAAAAACTGTTTTTT
few,TRBJ2-3,TRBD2,TRBV5-4,16,CASSQREWFIADTQYF,TGTGCCAGCAGTCAGCGGGAGTGGTTTATTGCAGATACGCAGTATTTT
.,TRBJ2-5,.,TRBV7-9,16,CASSLAQISPQETQYF,TGTGCCAGCAGCTTAGCCCAGATTTCGCCCCAAGAGACCCAGTACTTC
.,TRBJ1-5,.,TRBV6-4,15,CASSDWVRHNQPQHF,TGTGCCAGCAGTGACTGGGTACGGCACAATCAGCCCCAGCATTTT
.,TRBJ1-1,TRBD1,TRBV7-9,17,CASSLEGTGTMNTEAFF,TGTGCCAGCAGCTTAGAGGGGACAGGGACCATGAACACTGAAGCTTTCTTT
.,TRBJ1-5,.,TRBV7-9,14,CASSSSGINQPQHF,TGTGCCAGCAGCTCCTCCGGGATTAATCAGCCCCAGCATTTT
.,TRBJ1-6,.,TRBV12-3/TRBV12-4,13,CASSSSPFSPLHF,TGTGCCAGCAGTTCCAGTCCCTTTTCACCCCTCCACTTT
once,TRBJ2-3,TRBD1,TRBV6-5,14,CASRGDRGTDTQYF,TGTGCCAGCAGGGGGGACAGGGGGACAGATACGCAGTATTTT
.,TRBJ2-6,.,TRBV11-2,15,CASSLGGQGANVLTF,TGTGCCAGCAGCTTGGGGGGGCAAGGGGCCAACGTCCTGACTTTC
.,TRBJ1-4,TRBD1,TRBV30,12,CARQGENEKLFF,TGTGCCAGACAGGGGGAAAATGAAAAACTGTTTTTT